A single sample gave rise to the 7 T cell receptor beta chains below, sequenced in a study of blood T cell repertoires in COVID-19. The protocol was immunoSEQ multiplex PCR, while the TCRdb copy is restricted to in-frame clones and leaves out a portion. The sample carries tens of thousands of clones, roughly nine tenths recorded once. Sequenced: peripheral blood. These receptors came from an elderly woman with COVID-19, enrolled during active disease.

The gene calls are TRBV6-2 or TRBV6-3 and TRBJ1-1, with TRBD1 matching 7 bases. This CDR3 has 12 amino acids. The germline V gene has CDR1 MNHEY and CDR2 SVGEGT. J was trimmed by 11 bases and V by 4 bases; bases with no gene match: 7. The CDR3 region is CASSSQGRGAFF. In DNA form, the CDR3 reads TGTGCCAGCAGTTCACAGGGGCGAGGGGCTTTCTTT.

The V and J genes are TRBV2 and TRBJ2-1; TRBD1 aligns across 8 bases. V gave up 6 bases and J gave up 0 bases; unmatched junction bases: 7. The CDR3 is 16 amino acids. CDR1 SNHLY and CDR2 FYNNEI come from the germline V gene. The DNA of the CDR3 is TGTGCCAGCAGGGGCCTAGACAGGGGCTCCTACAATGAGCAGTTCTTC. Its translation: CASRGLDRGSYNEQFF.

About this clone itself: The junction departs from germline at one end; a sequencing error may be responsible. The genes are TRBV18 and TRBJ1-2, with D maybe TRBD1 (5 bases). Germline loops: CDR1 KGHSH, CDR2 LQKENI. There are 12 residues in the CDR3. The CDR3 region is CASSPLPVPGFF. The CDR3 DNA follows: TGTGCCAGCTCACCACTTCCCGTCCCAGGGTTCTTC.

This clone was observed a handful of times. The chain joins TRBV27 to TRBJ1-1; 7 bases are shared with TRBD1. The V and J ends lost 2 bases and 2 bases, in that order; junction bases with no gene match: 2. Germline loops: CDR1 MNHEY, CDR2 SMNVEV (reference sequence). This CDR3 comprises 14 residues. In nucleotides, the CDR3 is TGTGCCAGCAGTTTAAGGGGGCCTAACACTGAAGCTTTCTTT. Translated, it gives CASSLRGPNTEAFF.

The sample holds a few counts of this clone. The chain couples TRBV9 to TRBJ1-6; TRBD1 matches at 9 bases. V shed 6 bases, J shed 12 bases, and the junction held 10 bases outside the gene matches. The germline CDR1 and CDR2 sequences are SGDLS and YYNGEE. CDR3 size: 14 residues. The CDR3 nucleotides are TGTGCCAGCAACCCCGGGACAGGGAATCAACCCCTCCACTTT. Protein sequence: CASNPGTGNQPLHF.

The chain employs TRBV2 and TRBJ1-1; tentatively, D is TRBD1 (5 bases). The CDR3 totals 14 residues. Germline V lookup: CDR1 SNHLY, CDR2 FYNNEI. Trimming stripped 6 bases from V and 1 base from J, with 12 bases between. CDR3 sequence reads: CASRGEGRNTEAFF. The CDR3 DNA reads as TGTGCCAGCAGGGGGGAGGGCAGGAACACTGAAGCTTTCTTT.

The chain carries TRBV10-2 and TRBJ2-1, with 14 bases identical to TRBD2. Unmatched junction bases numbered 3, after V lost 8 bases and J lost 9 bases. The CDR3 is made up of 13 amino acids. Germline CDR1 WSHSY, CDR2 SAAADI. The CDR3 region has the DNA TGCGCCAGCGGACTAGCGGGGGGAGGTGAGCAGTTCTTC. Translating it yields CASGLAGGGEQFF.